This T cell receptor (beta chain) was observed in a study of metastatic and nonmetastatic thyroid tumors. CDR3 size: 14 residues. Germline lookup yields CDR1 SGHTA and CDR2 FQGTGA. Trimming shortened V by 7 bases and J by 2 bases, and 13 bases separated the two germline ends. From the PCR reads, TCRdb re-called clones with MiXCR. The table records 15,000 to 18,000 clones, about a quarter of them present only once. This clone was seen ten or more times. Its antigen is currently unknown. Overall study findings and caveats: Benign nodules were reported to have significantly lower TCR beta diversity than malignant thyroid tumors, in blood and tumor.

Each patient went into thyroid surgery without having received any treatment. The TCR originated in a female donor with papillary thyroid cancer or a benign thyroid nodule (not recorded which). Some clones in this sample may be carry-over from other donors' samples. The chain recombines TRBV7-3 with TRBJ2-3; D is perhaps TRBD1 (6 bases). Sequencing used tumor tissue. CDR3 residues: CASKGQSPTDTQYF. CDR3 DNA sequence: TGTGCCAGCAAGGGACAAAGCCCCACAGATACGCAGTATTTT.